The 25 T cell receptor beta chains given below trace back to one sample, sequenced in a study of vaccination and CD4 T cells after COVID-19. With the Oncomine TCR Beta short-read assay, DNA from cultured CD4+ T cells was sequenced. One entry per CDR3 protein results from TCRdb running MiXCR on the PCR reads. Of thousands of distinct CDR3 sequences in the sample, about three fifths were seen once. Treatment denoted: roughly 10-day PBMC culture with coronavirus spike peptide pools or control peptides (ViraFEST assay). CD4+ T-cell collection from the unexposed donor predated the COVID-19 pandemic (2011-2018). What these receptors recognize is not known. The sequenced sample was CD4+ T cells from blood, cultured in vitro. The source of these receptors is a human donor in good health.

This clonotype has just one count. This rearrangement joins TRBV29-1 to TRBJ1-5, with 9 bases that match TRBD1. CDR1 SQVTM and CDR2 ANQGSEA come from the germline V gene. V lost 6 bases to trimming and J lost 4 bases; unmatched junction nucleotides: 7. CDR3 length: 14 amino acids. In DNA, the CDR3 is TGCAGCGTCCGGACAGGGGACGTTAATCAGCCCCAGCATTTT. Amino acid sequence: CSVRTGDVNQPQHF.

The chain is built from TRBV12-3 or TRBV12-4 and TRBJ1-1; D ambiguous. Trimming took 2 bases from V and 4 from J, leaving 11 bases between them. The CDR3 has 14 amino acids. CDR3 DNA: TGTGCCAGCAGTTTAATAGGAGGTGGCACTGAAGCTTTCTTT. Protein sequence: CASSLIGGGTEAFF.

This clonotype occurred a few times. V is TRBV6-1 and J is TRBJ1-1; 7 nucleotides align to TRBD1. V lost 8 bases to trimming and J lost 2 bases; unmatched junction nucleotides: 11. Germline V gene lookup returns CDR1 MNHNS and CDR2 SASEGT. This CDR3 has 15 residues. The CDR3 DNA follows: TGTGCCAGCCGCGGACAGGTCAACTTTAACACTGAAGCTTTCTTT. As protein: CASRGQVNFNTEAFF.

The chain recombines TRBV24-1 with TRBJ2-2, with D perhaps matching TRBD1 or TRBD2 (7 bases each). The CDR3 has 16 residues. Trimming stripped 0 bases from V and 5 bases from J, with 12 bases between. CDR1 and CDR2 (germline): KGHDR, SFDVKD. The CDR3 here is CATSDLQGGETGELFF. The CDR3 coding sequence is TGTGCCACCAGTGATTTGCAGGGGGGGGAGACCGGGGAGCTGTTTTTT.

This clonotype came up once. The chain carries TRBV20-1 and TRBJ2-1; 11 bases align to TRBD2. CDR1 and CDR2 (germline): DFQATT, SNEGSKA (reference sequence). The CDR3 has 13 amino acids. The junction had 3 bases not matched to a gene; V was cut back by 5 bases and J by 6 bases. The CDR3 sequence is CSARLAGLNEQFF. Here the CDR3 DNA reads TGCAGTGCTCGACTAGCGGGACTCAATGAGCAGTTCTTC.

V usage is TRBV21-1 and J usage is TRBJ1-2; the tabulated D call, TRBD1, remains unverified against the DNA. TRBV21-1 is described as a pseudogene. CDR3 length: 14 residues. CDR3 DNA sequence: TGTGCCAGCAGCCGCCCCCAGACGGGCTATGGCTACACCTTC. Protein product: CASSRPQTGYGYTF.

This chain uses TRBV5-1 with TRBJ2-5; 9 nucleotides align to TRBD2. Per the germline V gene, CDR1 is SGHRS and CDR2 is YFSETQ. The CDR3 contains 14 residues. The trim removed 0 bases at V and 7 bases at J, leaving 4 bases unmatched. CDR3 bases: TGCGCCAGCAGCTTGGTAGCGGGGGTCGGGACCCAGTACTTC. Translation: CASSLVAGVGTQYF.

This clonotype was detected only once. The chain links TRBV2 to TRBJ2-3; no clear D. Deletions cut 6 bases from V and 0 bases from J, with 7 bases between. The CDR3 is made up of 13 amino acids. The V gene's germline CDR1 is SNHLY and CDR2 FYNNEI. The CDR3 nucleotides read TGTGCCAGCAGCTTCAGAAGCACAGATACGCAGTATTTT. Translated: CASSFRSTDTQYF.

This chain uses TRBV6-5 with TRBJ2-7; 8 bases are shared with TRBD1. Germline trimming cut 4 bases from V and 4 bases from J; bases unmatched to any gene: 12. The V gene's germline CDR1 is MNHEY and CDR2 SVGAGI. The length of the CDR3 is 16 residues. The CDR3 protein is CASSFPFGTGTYEQYF. The CDR3 DNA sequence: TGTGCCAGCAGTTTCCCTTTTGGGACAGGAACTTACGAGCAGTACTTC.

The gene calls are TRBV28 and TRBJ2-3; possibly TRBD1 for D (6 bases). Per the germline V gene, CDR1 is MDHEN and CDR2 is SYDVKM. V gave up 5 bases and J gave up 2 bases, with 17 bases separating them. CDR3 length: 16 amino acids. CDR3 nucleotide sequence: TGTGCCAGCAGTCCGTTTCTGCAGGGGCCCACAGATACGCAGTATTTT. It specifies CASSPFLQGPTDTQYF. Together with reference TRBV28 and TRBJ2-3, the CDR3 gives the full variable domain: DVKVTQSSRYLVKRTGEKVFLECVQDMDHENMFWYRQDPGLGLRLIYFSYDVKMKEKGDIPEGYSVSREKKERFSLILESASTNQTSMYLCASSPFLQGPTDTQYFGPGTRLTVL.

This clonotype was seen only a few times. The chain employs TRBV20-1 and TRBJ1-5, with unresolved D. This CDR3 has 14 amino acids. Germline V CDR1 and CDR2: DFQATT, SNEGSKA (reference sequence). V was cut by 3 bases and J by 1 base, with 10 bases left in between. DNA for the CDR3: TGCAGTGCTAGGAGGTTGGACAGCAATCAGCCCCAGCATTTT. It yields the protein CSARRLDSNQPQHF.

There are a few counts of this clonotype. This sequence joins TRBV7-8 and TRBJ1-3, with 8 bases identical to TRBD1. V gave up 5 bases and J gave up 6 bases; unmatched junction bases: 12. The CDR3 is 16 residues long. Germline V CDR1 and CDR2: SGHVS, FQNEAQ. CDR3: CASSPRTGSLQNTIYF. In nucleotides, the CDR3 is TGTGCCAGCAGCCCTAGGACAGGGAGTCTACAAAACACCATATATTTT.

V and J are TRBV25-1 and TRBJ1-2, with D maybe TRBD1 (6 bases). This CDR3 comprises 17 residues. V gave up 7 bases and J gave up 7 bases, with 28 bases separating them. Germline CDR1 is MGHDK and CDR2 is SYGVNS. Here the CDR3 DNA reads TGTGCCAGCACGAACGAGCAGCCCAACAGGGACCCTGCTGGCTACACCTTC. This translates into CASTNEQPNRDPAGYTF.

A few counts support this clonotype. The chain links TRBV6-2 or TRBV6-3 to TRBJ1-6, with unresolved D. The germline V gene encodes CDR1 MNHEY and CDR2 SVGEGT. The CDR3 has 16 amino acids. V was cut by 5 bases and J by 13 bases, with 24 bases left in between. This CDR3 is CASSDGPGWSSTPLHF. The CDR3 nucleotides are TGTGCCAGCAGTGACGGTCCCGGATGGTCTTCTACGCCCCTCCACTTT.

The CDR3 DNA reads as TGTGCCAGCAGTTTAAGCACAGGGGGCAATCAGCCCCAGCATTTT. It yields the protein CASSLSTGGNQPQHF. The chain has TRBV27 and TRBJ1-5; TRBD1 aligns across 7 bases. Germline V lookup: CDR1 MNHEY, CDR2 SMNVEV (reference sequence). The CDR3 runs 15 residues. The V segment lost 2 bases and the J segment 2 bases; nucleotides outside the gene matches: 3.

V usage is TRBV12-3 or TRBV12-4 and J usage is TRBJ2-7, with TRBD1 as a possible D gene (6 bases). V was shortened by 8 bases and J by 3 bases, with 17 bases between the two germline ends. This CDR3 is 14 amino acids long. CDR3 DNA sequence: TGTGCCAGCTCTGCCTCGGACAGAGTCTACGAGCAGTACTTC. Its translation: CASSASDRVYEQYF.

The chain carries TRBV2 and TRBJ1-1, with 7 bases matching TRBD1. Germline CDR1 is SNHLY and CDR2 is FYNNEI. J was trimmed by 1 base and V by 8 bases; bases with no gene match: 4. This CDR3 region has 13 residues. The CDR3 DNA reads as TGTGCCAGCGGGAGACAGGGGAACACTGAAGCTTTCTTT. Protein sequence: CASGRQGNTEAFF.

This chain connects TRBV6-1 to TRBJ2-5; a possible D gene is TRBD1 (5 bases). CDR1 and CDR2 (germline): MNHNS, SASEGT. V was shortened by 1 base and J by 4 bases, with 13 bases between the two germline ends. The CDR3 has 15 residues. DNA for the CDR3: TGTGCCAGCAGTGAAGGGGCAGGGTCGACAGAGACCCAGTACTTC. Translation: CASSEGAGSTETQYF.

This clonotype showed up just a few times. V usage is TRBV6-5 and J usage is TRBJ1-1, with TRBD1 as a possible D gene (6 bases). Germline V CDR1 and CDR2: MNHEY, SVGAGI. The CDR3 covers 14 residues. Trimming removed 4 bases at V and 8 bases at J, with 17 bases between. This chain's CDR3 is CASSSGGGRPEAFF. The CDR3 DNA sequence: TGTGCCAGCAGTTCCGGGGGGGGCAGGCCGGAAGCTTTCTTT.

This clonotype was observed a handful of times. V usage is TRBV6-5 and J usage is TRBJ1-2, with TRBD1 as a possible D gene (5 bases). The V end was cut by 2 bases, the J end by 4 bases, with 20 bases between. Germline CDR1 reads MNHEY; CDR2 reads SVGAGI. The CDR3 length is 17 residues. CDR3 loop: CASSYRGVTGSLYGYTF. In DNA form, the CDR3 reads TGTGCCAGCAGTTACAGGGGCGTGACGGGTTCACTCTATGGCTACACCTTC.

The rearrangement uses TRBV19 and TRBJ1-2, with D unresolved. This CDR3 has 14 residues. Per germline, CDR1 LNHDA and CDR2 SQIVND (reference sequence). The V gene lost 5 bases and the J gene lost 0 bases, with 10 bases spanning the gap. The CDR3 DNA is TGTGCCAGTAGTTTCGACGGTGCTAACTATGGCTACACCTTC. It specifies CASSFDGANYGYTF.

The rearrangement links TRBV28 to TRBJ1-5; 8 bases match TRBD1. Trimming cost V 7 bases and J 6 bases; bases outside gene matches: 11. The CDR3 totals 15 residues. Looked up from germline, CDR1 is MDHEN and CDR2 is SYDVKM. The CDR3 nucleotides are TGTGCCAGCATTAGTGGACAGGGAGAAAGTCAGCCCCAGCATTTT. This translates into CASISGQGESQPQHF.

J is TRBJ1-1 and V is TRBV6-1; D ambiguous. V was clipped by 5 bases and J by 1 base, with 8 bases between them. CDR1 is MNHNS and CDR2 is SASEGT in the germline V gene. CDR3 size: 13 residues. CDR3 loop: CASSHDGNTEAFF. As DNA, the CDR3 is TGTGCCAGCAGTCACGACGGGAACACTGAAGCTTTCTTT.

In its sample, this clonotype was seen a few times. The V gene is TRBV20-1, the J gene TRBJ1-6; the D gene is possibly TRBD1 (6 bases). Germline CDR1 is DFQATT and CDR2 is SNEGSKA (reference sequence). The V end lost 5 bases, the J end lost 8 bases, and 16 bases lay between the germline ends. CDR3 length equals 14 residues. The CDR3 DNA follows: TGCAGTGCTGAGAAAGGGGGTCGGGATTCACCCCTCCACTTT. Its protein product is CSAEKGGRDSPLHF.

J is TRBJ1-6 and V is TRBV11-2; 9 nucleotides agree with TRBD1. Germline CDR1 SGHAT, CDR2 FQNNGV. The CDR3 runs 15 residues. The J segment lost 10 bases and the V segment lost 2 bases, leaving 6 bases of the junction unmatched. The CDR3 loop reads CASSLLGQGESPLHF. CDR3 in DNA: TGTGCCAGCAGCTTACTGGGACAGGGTGAATCACCCCTCCACTTT.